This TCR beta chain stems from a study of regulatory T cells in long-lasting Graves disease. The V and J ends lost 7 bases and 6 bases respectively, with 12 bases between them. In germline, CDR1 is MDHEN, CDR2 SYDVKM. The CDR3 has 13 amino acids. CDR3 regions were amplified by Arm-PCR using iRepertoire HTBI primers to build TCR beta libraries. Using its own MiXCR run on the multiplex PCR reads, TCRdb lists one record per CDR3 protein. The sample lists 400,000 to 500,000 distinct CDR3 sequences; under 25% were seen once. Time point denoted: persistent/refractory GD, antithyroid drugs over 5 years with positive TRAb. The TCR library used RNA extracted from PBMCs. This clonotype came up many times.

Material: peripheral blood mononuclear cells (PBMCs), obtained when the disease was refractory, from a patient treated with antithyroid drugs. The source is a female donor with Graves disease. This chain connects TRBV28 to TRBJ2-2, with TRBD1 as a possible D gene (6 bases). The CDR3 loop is CASTRGHPGELFF. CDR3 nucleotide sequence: TGTGCCAGCACCAGGGGTCACCCCGGGGAGCTGTTTTTT.